This T cell receptor beta chain derives from a study of blood T cell repertoires in COVID-19. Background on the study: The samples span acute and convalescent COVID-19 from the United States, Italy and Spain. PBMCs, B-cell-depleted T cells, or T cells were the source of the cDNA or gDNA that made up the material.

TCRdb's copy holds only in-frame clones and misses some; the assay was immunoSEQ multiplex PCR. The data hold some 100,000 clones, with approximately 87% observed a single time. The V gene's germline CDR1 is MDHEN and CDR2 SYDVKM. Losses at the gene ends were 8 bases for V and 2 bases for J; bases not matched to a gene: 9. The CDR3 covers 15 residues. The sequenced material came from peripheral blood. This TCR derives from a woman aged 60-75 years with acute or convalescent COVID-19. This chain uses TRBV28 with TRBJ1-3; 7 nucleotides align to TRBD1. Written as DNA, the CDR3 is TGTGCCAGCTACCAAGCGACAGGGACTGGAAACACCATATATTTT. This translates into CASYQATGTGNTIYF. The full variable domain, rest sourced from reference TRBV28 and TRBJ1-3, is DVKVTQSSRYLVKRTGEKVFLECVQDMDHENMFWYRQDPGLGLRLIYFSYDVKMKEKGDIPEGYSVSREKKERFSLILESASTNQTSMYLCASYQATGTGNTIYFGEGSWLTVV.